This entry lists 20 T cell receptor beta chains sequenced from one sample in a study of cytomegalovirus exposure and HLA in healthy donors. The primer mix had 60 Vbeta and 13 Jbeta primers. Produced via immunoSEQ multiplex PCR; TCRdb's table is partial and in-frame only. Here the sample spans approximately 170,000 clones, around 80% being singletons. Source material: PBMCs. All receptors come from a woman in her twenties or thirties in good health and CMV-seropositive.

V and J are TRBV19 and TRBJ1-4; no reliable D call. Trimming pared 3 bases from V and 4 bases from J, leaving 6 bases between. Looked up from germline, CDR1 is LNHDA and CDR2 is SQIVND (reference sequence). CDR3 length: 13 amino acids. In DNA, the CDR3 is TGTGCCAGTAGTATCGGGGTTAATGAAAAACTGTTTTTT. It specifies CASSIGVNEKLFF.

V gene TRBV28 combines with J gene TRBJ1-3, with TRBD1 matching over 7 bases. This CDR3 is 15 amino acids long. The J segment lost 4 bases and the V segment lost 7 bases, leaving 10 bases of the junction unmatched. Germline assignment: CDR1 MDHEN and CDR2 SYDVKM. Written as DNA, the CDR3 is TGTGCCAGCAACCCAACTCGGGACAGAGGAAACACCATATATTTT. It codes for CASNPTRDRGNTIYF.

This chain joins TRBV7-2 and TRBJ1-1; 8 bases are shared with TRBD1. Trimming removed 5 bases from V and 1 base from J; junction bases left unmatched: 3. The CDR3 has 14 amino acids. Germline CDR1 and CDR2: SGHTA and FQGNSA. In nucleotides, the CDR3 is TGTGCCAGCAGCCGGACAGGGAGGAACACTGAAGCTTTCTTT. It yields the protein CASSRTGRNTEAFF.

V usage is TRBV7-6 and J usage is TRBJ1-5, with unresolved D. Germline V gene data show CDR1 as SGHVS and CDR2 as FNYEAQ. V shed 4 bases and J shed 7 bases, with 17 bases lying between them. This CDR3 comprises 15 residues. The CDR3 region is CASSSRTLNAQPQHF. DNA for the CDR3: TGTGCCAGCAGCTCCCGCACTCTTAACGCCCAGCCCCAGCATTTT. The full variable domain, its missing parts supplied by reference TRBV7-6 and TRBJ1-5, is GAGVSQSPRYKVTKRGQDVALRCDPISGHVSLYWYRQALGQGPEFLTYFNYEAQQDKSGLPNDRFSAERPEGSISTLTIQRTEQRDSAMYRCASSSRTLNAQPQHFGDGTRLSIL.

As regards this clone: This same CDR3 is encoded by further DNA sequences in the sample. This chain joins TRBV5-1 and TRBJ1-1; a weak D match, TRBD1 (5 bases). V lost 0 bases to trimming and J lost 3 bases, with 9 bases between them. This CDR3 region has 14 residues. Germline V gene sequence: CDR1 SGHRS, CDR2 YFSETQ. For the CDR3, the DNA is TGCGCCAGCAGCTTGGAAGGCAGGGACACTGAAGCTTTCTTT. It encodes CASSLEGRDTEAFF.

This chain uses TRBV15 with TRBJ2-3, with 9 bases aligning to TRBD2. This CDR3 region has 15 residues. Germline V lookup: CDR1 LNHNV, CDR2 YYDKDF (reference sequence). J was trimmed by 4 bases and V by 3 bases; bases with no gene match: 5. Written as DNA, the CDR3 is TGTGCCACCAGCAGGGGTGCGGGGGGGGCAGATACGCAGTATTTT. It yields the protein CATSRGAGGADTQYF.

The CDR3 spells CASSAIGQGANFKEEETQYF. The CDR3 DNA is TGCGCCAGCAGTGCCATTGGACAGGGGGCAAATTTTAAGGAGGAAGAGACCCAGTACTTC. The chain uses TRBV10-2 and TRBJ2-5; 11 bases align to TRBD1. V trimming: 4 bases; J trimming: 3 bases; junction bases outside the gene matches: 19. The CDR3 is 20 amino acids. The germline V gene encodes CDR1 WSHSY and CDR2 SAAADI.

This chain uses TRBV7-8 with TRBJ1-4; D is unresolved. The CDR3 runs to 16 residues. The V gene lost 11 bases and the J gene lost 0 bases, with 19 bases spanning the gap. Germline values: CDR1 SGHVS, CDR2 FQNEAQ. The DNA for the CDR3 is TGTGCCTGCGGGCAGCAAGCGATTGCAACTAATGAAAAACTGTTTTTT. It codes for CACGQQAIATNEKLFF.

The chain uses TRBV5-1 and TRBJ2-1; 7 bases match TRBD2. The CDR3 is 12 residues long. Germline CDR1 reads SGHRS; CDR2 reads YFSETQ. V shed 6 bases and J 6 bases; nucleotides not matched to a gene: 3. In nucleotides, the CDR3 is TGCGCCAGCACCAGGGAGGGCAATGAGCAGTTCTTC. The encoded protein is CASTREGNEQFF.

This clone occurred once. The chain carries TRBV4-1 and TRBJ1-2, with TRBD1 matching 7 bases. Germline V CDR1 and CDR2: MGHRA, YSYEKL. The trim removed 3 bases at V and 7 bases at J, leaving 8 bases unmatched. CDR3 length: 14 residues. The CDR3 here is CASSQPTGLGGYTF. CDR3 in DNA: TGCGCCAGCAGCCAGCCGACAGGGTTAGGTGGCTACACCTTC.

The chain uses TRBV7-9 and TRBJ1-2; D is unclear. This CDR3 comprises 14 residues. Germline lookup yields CDR1 SEHNR and CDR2 FQNEAQ (reference sequence). The V end lost 5 bases, the J end lost 4 bases, and 14 bases lay between the germline ends. CDR3 region: CASSQGPGSYGYTF. The CDR3 DNA reads TGTGCCAGCAGCCAAGGACCGGGATCCTATGGCTACACCTTC.

The chain employs TRBV6-1 and TRBJ2-7, with 9 bases that match TRBD1. The trim removed 4 bases at V and 4 bases at J, leaving 8 bases unmatched. This CDR3 is built from 15 residues. CDR1 MNHNS and CDR2 SASEGT come from the germline V gene. CDR3 sequence reads: CASSGPGQGLYEQYF. CDR3 nucleotides: TGTGCCAGCAGTGGACCGGGACAGGGTCTTTACGAGCAGTACTTC.

This clone turned up a few times. The chain recombines TRBV7-6 with TRBJ2-1, with 10 nucleotides matching TRBD2. Germline values: CDR1 SGHVS, CDR2 FNYEAQ. The trim removed 5 bases at V and 9 bases at J, leaving 4 bases unmatched. The CDR3 covers 13 residues. The DNA of the CDR3 is TGTGCCAGCAGCCCGGGACTAGCGTTTGAGCAGTTCTTC. Protein sequence: CASSPGLAFEQFF.

The chain recombines TRBV7-9 with TRBJ2-1; 7 bases map to TRBD1. The CDR3 is made up of 16 amino acids. Trimming at V came to 2 bases and at J to 7 bases, leaving 11 bases not matched to a gene. Germline V gene sequence: CDR1 SEHNR, CDR2 FQNEAQ (reference sequence). This CDR3 is CASSLFLTGANNEQFF. The CDR3 DNA sequence: TGTGCCAGCAGCTTATTTCTAACAGGGGCGAATAATGAGCAGTTCTTC.

This chain links TRBV4-3 with TRBJ1-1; D is unclear. V was pared by 0 bases and J by 4 bases, with 9 bases between. Germline loops: CDR1 LGHNA, CDR2 YSLEER. The CDR3 sequence is 14 residues long. CDR3 coding DNA: TGCGCCAGCAGCCAAGATTTCAGTGTCACTGAAGCTTTCTTT. It yields the protein CASSQDFSVTEAFF.

This clone was observed a handful of times. The genes are TRBV28 and TRBJ2-7; 10 bases line up with TRBD1. Germline V gene data show CDR1 as MDHEN and CDR2 as SYDVKM. The CDR3 is 16 residues long. The V segment lost 6 bases and the J segment 6 bases; nucleotides outside the gene matches: 14. The CDR3 DNA reads as TGTGCCAGCAGCACCCGACAGGGGGCCCATCTGGGCGAGCAGTACTTC. Protein sequence: CASSTRQGAHLGEQYF. The full variable domain, rest sourced from reference TRBV28 and TRBJ2-7, is DVKVTQSSRYLVKRTGEKVFLECVQDMDHENMFWYRQDPGLGLRLIYFSYDVKMKEKGDIPEGYSVSREKKERFSLILESASTNQTSMYLCASSTRQGAHLGEQYFGPGTRLTVT.

The rearrangement links TRBV19 to TRBJ1-1, with unresolved D. Trimming cost V 1 base and J 2 bases, with 17 bases left between them. Germline lookup yields CDR1 LNHDA and CDR2 SQIVND (reference sequence). This CDR3 comprises 17 residues. The CDR3 region is CASSIGGTTPRNTEAFF. CDR3 coding DNA: TGTGCCAGTAGTATAGGCGGCACCACCCCTAGAAACACTGAAGCTTTCTTT.

The chain uses TRBV9 and TRBJ2-1; 9 bases are shared with TRBD2. The CDR3 is 18 residues long. Germline CDR1 reads SGDLS; CDR2 reads YYNGEE. Trimming at V came to 3 bases and at J to 2 bases, leaving 12 bases not matched to a gene. CDR3 DNA: TGTGCCAGCAGCGCCCGGGGGAGTAGCGGGGGAACCTACAATGAGCAGTTCTTC. This translates into CASSARGSSGGTYNEQFF.

This clone was counted a few times. The CDR3: CASSSSATNEKLFF. The CDR3, as DNA: TGTGCCAGCAGCTCTAGTGCAACTAATGAAAAACTGTTTTTT. The V and J genes are TRBV5-4 and TRBJ1-4, with D unresolved. The CDR3 sequence is 14 residues long. Germline V gene data show CDR1 as SGHNT and CDR2 as YYREEE (reference sequence). The V gene lost 3 bases and the J gene lost 0 bases, with 6 bases spanning the gap.

The genes are TRBV12-5 and TRBJ2-3; D unresolved. The CDR3 is 14 amino acids. CDR1 and CDR2 (germline): LGHNT, FRNRAP. V lost 0 bases to trimming and J lost 5 bases, with 9 bases between them. The CDR3 reads CASGLVPALDTQYF. The CDR3 bases are TGTGCTAGTGGTTTGGTCCCCGCGTTAGATACGCAGTATTTT.